This is a list of T cell receptor beta chains from one sample in a study of shared clonotypes between healthy human individuals. Sequenced by immunoSEQ multiplex PCR; TCRdb stores in-frame clones only, minus some. Of 1,100,000 or so clones listed, about four fifths are singletons. Sequences were obtained from memory CD4+ T cells from PBMCs. These receptor sequences come from a man younger than 30 in good health. Some clones in this sample may be carry-over from other donors' samples. CDR3s include the opening cysteine and the closing phenylalanine or tryptophan. The order of the fields is J gene, V gene, clone size, D gene, CDR3 DNA, CDR3 protein. The D gene is left open where the match is weak. Expanded clones get a size class; other rows say once, few or many, or leave the size out.

J: TRBJ2-5
V: TRBV7-6
size: NA
D: TRBD2
DNA: TGTGCCAGCAGCGGACCACGGGAGGACCAAGAGACCCAGTACTTC
CDR3: CASSGPREDQETQYF

J: TRBJ2-7
V: TRBV7-6
size: NA
D: TRBD2
DNA: TGTGCCAGCAGCTTAGGGGGACTAGCGGGCTCCTACGAGCAGTACTTC
CDR3: CASSLGGLAGSYEQYF

J: TRBJ2-7
V: TRBV5-1
size: NA
D: NA
DNA: TGCGCCAGCAGCTGGGGACAAAGAGATACCTACGAGCAGTACTTC
CDR3: CASSWGQRDTYEQYF

J: TRBJ2-5
V: TRBV28
size: many
D: TRBD2
DNA: TGTGCCAGCAGCGGGTCAGCGGGAACCTGGGAGACCCAGTACTTC
CDR3: CASSGSAGTWETQYF

J: TRBJ2-7
V: TRBV7-2
size: NA
D: NA
DNA: TGTGCCAGCAGTCCCGGCGCGGGGCTGGGAGAGCAGTACTTC
CDR3: CASSPGAGLGEQYF

J: TRBJ2-1
V: TRBV11-3
size: many
D: TRBD2
DNA: TGTGCCAGCAGCTTAGCGTCGCTAGCGGGTAATGAGCAGTTCTTC
CDR3: CASSLASLAGNEQFF

J: TRBJ1-1
V: TRBV29-1
size: few
D: NA
DNA: TGCAGCGCCACATCCGGGTCCCAGCCGGCTTTCTTT
CDR3: CSATSGSQPAFF

J: TRBJ2-7
V: TRBV2
size: NA
D: TRBD2
DNA: TGTGCCAGTTCCTCCGATAGCGGGATTTACGAGCAGTACTTC
CDR3: CASSSDSGIYEQYF

J: TRBJ2-5
V: TRBV7-2
size: once
D: NA
DNA: TGTGCCAGCAGCTTAGGAAGGTTTTCCGCCCAAGAGACCCAGTACTTC
CDR3: CASSLGRFSAQETQYF

J: TRBJ2-5
V: TRBV13
size: once
D: TRBD2
DNA: TGTGCCAGCAGCTCATTGATAGCCGGGACTAGCGGGATGGGTGAGACCCAGTACTTC
CDR3: CASSSLIAGTSGMGETQYF

J: TRBJ2-7
V: TRBV28
size: few
D: TRBD2
DNA: TGTGCCAGCAGTCCCCGGACTAGCGGTCTCTTCTCCTACGAGCAGTACTTC
CDR3: CASSPRTSGLFSYEQYF

J: TRBJ2-1
V: TRBV25-1
size: NA
D: TRBD2
DNA: TGTGCCAGCAGTGGGACTAGCCCTACTTTCCCGGAGCAGTTCTTC
CDR3: CASSGTSPTFPEQFF

J: TRBJ1-4
V: TRBV30
size: NA
D: NA
DNA: TGTGCCTGGGGGGGGACACCTAATGAAAAACTGTTTTTT
CDR3: CAWGGTPNEKLFF

J: TRBJ2-1
V: TRBV27
size: once
D: NA
DNA: TGTGCCAGCGTTGACCCAAGCTCCTACAATGAGCAGTTCTTC
CDR3: CASVDPSSYNEQFF

J: TRBJ2-5
V: TRBV7-2
size: NA
D: NA
DNA: TGTGCCAGCAGCTCCCGTTCCGCCGAGACCCAGTACTTC
CDR3: CASSSRSAETQYF

J: TRBJ1-2
V: TRBV6-1
size: few
D: TRBD1
DNA: TGTGCCAGCGACAGGCGACAGGGGGGACAGAGCTACACCTTC
CDR3: CASDRRQGGQSYTF

J: TRBJ2-3
V: TRBV29-1
size: NA
D: TRBD2
DNA: TGCAGCGTGGCCGGACTAGCGGGAGTGGGCACAGATACGCAGTATTTT
CDR3: CSVAGLAGVGTDTQYF

J: TRBJ2-3
V: TRBV27
size: NA
D: NA
DNA: TGTGCCAGCAGGTCCCCTTTCGGTACGCAGTATTTT
CDR3: CASRSPFGTQYF

J: TRBJ2-1
V: TRBV5-4
size: once
D: TRBD2
DNA: TGTGCCAGCAGCCCACCGGGACTAGCGAATGAGCAGTTCTTC
CDR3: CASSPPGLANEQFF

J: TRBJ1-1
V: TRBV28
size: NA
D: TRBD1
DNA: TGTGCCAGCAGTATCTACCGACAGGGGGCGCCGGAAGCTTTCTTT
CDR3: CASSIYRQGAPEAFF

J: TRBJ2-7
V: TRBV27
size: once
D: TRBD1
DNA: TGTGCCAGCAGTTTTCCAGGGACAGGGATTCACGAGCAGTACTTC
CDR3: CASSFPGTGIHEQYF

J: TRBJ1-2
V: TRBV6-1
size: NA
D: TRBD1
DNA: TGTGCCAGCAGTGAAAGCTTTGGGACAGCTAACTATGGCTACACCTTC
CDR3: CASSESFGTANYGYTF

J: TRBJ2-1
V: TRBV14
size: few
D: NA
DNA: TGTGCCAGCGGAATCGGACTAAACAATGAGCAGTTCTTC
CDR3: CASGIGLNNEQFF

J: TRBJ2-5
V: TRBV28
size: few
D: TRBD1
DNA: TGTGCCAGCAGTCAAGGTGGGACAGGGGAGACCCAGTACTTC
CDR3: CASSQGGTGETQYF

J: TRBJ1-5
V: TRBV19
size: NA
D: NA
DNA: TGTGCCAGTAGTTTTAGGTATAGAGCTCAGCCCCAGCATTTT
CDR3: CASSFRYRAQPQHF

J: TRBJ2-7
V: TRBV19
size: NA
D: TRBD2
DNA: TGTGCCAGTAGTAGGGGGGGACTCACTCACGAGCAGTACTTC
CDR3: CASSRGGLTHEQYF

J: TRBJ2-3
V: TRBV9
size: NA
D: TRBD2
DNA: TGTGCCAGCAGCGTAGAGGCTAGCGGGAGGGCCACAGATACGCAGTATTTT
CDR3: CASSVEASGRATDTQYF

J: TRBJ1-4
V: TRBV19
size: NA
D: NA
DNA: TGTGCCAGTAGTAGGAACAGGGAAACTAATGAAAAACTGTTTTTT
CDR3: CASSRNRETNEKLFF

J: TRBJ2-3
V: TRBV7-3
size: NA
D: NA
DNA: TGTGCCAGCAGCCCGCAGGGGAACACAGATACGCAGTATTTT
CDR3: CASSPQGNTDTQYF

J: TRBJ1-2
V: TRBV20-1
size: few
D: NA
DNA: TGCAGTGCTAGGCCGAACTATGGCTACACCTTC
CDR3: CSARPNYGYTF

J: TRBJ2-5
V: TRBV12-5
size: NA
D: NA
DNA: TGTGCTAGTGGGCGGTTCGGTGGAGAGACCCAGTACTTC
CDR3: CASGRFGGETQYF

J: TRBJ2-7
V: TRBV6-6
size: few
D: NA
DNA: TGTGCCAGCAGTTGGCACCAGGGGCGCGGCGAGCAGTACTTC
CDR3: CASSWHQGRGEQYF

J: TRBJ2-7
V: TRBV9
size: many
D: TRBD1
DNA: TGTGCCAGCAGCGTAGGGGACAGGGGCTACGAGCAGTACTTC
CDR3: CASSVGDRGYEQYF

J: TRBJ2-7
V: TRBV14
size: NA
D: TRBD2
DNA: TGTGCCAGCAGCCGCCGAGGCAGCGGGAGGTCCTACGAGCAGTACTTC
CDR3: CASSRRGSGRSYEQYF

J: TRBJ2-2
V: TRBV7-3
size: NA
D: TRBD2
DNA: TGTGCCAGCAGCTTAACTAGCGGGGGCACCGGGGAGCTGTTTTTT
CDR3: CASSLTSGGTGELFF

J: TRBJ1-2
V: TRBV6-5
size: few
D: NA
DNA: TGTGCCACGGGAACAATACCTAACTATGGCTACACCTTC
CDR3: CATGTIPNYGYTF

J: TRBJ2-2
V: TRBV4-3
size: NA
D: NA
DNA: TGCGCCAGCAGCCAAGATCTCCCGGAGTGGTCAAACACCGGGGAGCTGTTTTTT
CDR3: CASSQDLPEWSNTGELFF

J: TRBJ1-5
V: TRBV6-1
size: NA
D: NA
DNA: TGTGCCAGCAGTGTGGCACAGGGACTGTATAGCAATCAGCCCCAGCATTTT
CDR3: CASSVAQGLYSNQPQHF

J: TRBJ1-1
V: TRBV7-3
size: NA
D: NA
DNA: TGTGCCAGCAGCTCCAACAGCAACACTGAAGCTTTCTTT
CDR3: CASSSNSNTEAFF

J: TRBJ2-1
V: TRBV4-1
size: NA
D: NA
DNA: TGCGCCAGCAGCCAAGAAGGGAACGTTTACAATGAGCAGTTCTTC
CDR3: CASSQEGNVYNEQFF

J: TRBJ2-6
V: TRBV4-1
size: NA
D: TRBD1
DNA: TGCGCCAGCAGCCAAGAGGGGGACAGGAGCTACTCTGGGGCCAACGTCCTGACTTTC
CDR3: CASSQEGDRSYSGANVLTF

J: TRBJ1-1
V: TRBV7-8
size: NA
D: NA
DNA: TGTGCCAGCAGCTTATTTTGGGAGAGACTGAACACTGAAGCTTTCTTT
CDR3: CASSLFWERLNTEAFF

J: TRBJ2-3
V: TRBV10-3
size: NA
D: NA
DNA: TGTGCCATCCGCCCTGGGGGACTCACAGATACGCAGTATTTT
CDR3: CAIRPGGLTDTQYF

J: TRBJ1-1
V: TRBV19
size: many
D: NA
DNA: TGTGCCAGTAGGAAGGAGGGTCTAGGGAACACTGAAGCTTTCTTT
CDR3: CASRKEGLGNTEAFF

J: TRBJ2-3
V: TRBV7-9
size: NA
D: TRBD1
DNA: TGTGCCAGCAGCCCCTCGACAGGGGTCACAGATACGCAGTATTTT
CDR3: CASSPSTGVTDTQYF

J: TRBJ2-7
V: TRBV12-1
size: once
D: NA
DNA: TGTGCCAGCAGTCCGCCGGCGCTTGCGGCAAGCTCCTACGAGCAGTACTTC
CDR3: CASSPPALAASSYEQYF

J: TRBJ2-4
V: TRBV30
size: NA
D: NA
DNA: TGTGCCTGGAGTCCGATCCGGCTAAACGGCAACATTCAGTACTTC
CDR3: CAWSPIRLNGNIQYF

J: TRBJ1-1
V: TRBV6-1
size: NA
D: NA
DNA: TGTGCCAGCAGTGACCAACGGACGGGGAACACTGAAGCTTTCTTT
CDR3: CASSDQRTGNTEAFF

J: TRBJ1-1
V: TRBV2
size: NA
D: NA
DNA: TGTGCCAGCAGTGCGAGTTACACTGAAGCTTTCTTT
CDR3: CASSASYTEAFF